This T cell receptor beta chain stems from a study of T cells in Graves' hyperthyroidism and ophthalmopathy. Amplified regions were TCR beta CDR3 sequences from RNA transcripts. The TCR CDR3 was amplified in a first-round RT-PCR using the HTBI primer set. A single record per CDR3 protein comes from TCRdb applying MiXCR to the multiplex PCR reads. This sample has approximately 640,000 distinct CDR3 sequences; 15% to 20% occur once, and the top ten carry 15%. General study findings and limits: Peripheral blood also featured most of the thyroid clonotypes expanded above 0.001.

This clonotype was detected only a few times. The antigen is unknown. The clonotype comes from a man aged 50 to 60 with Graves' hyperthyroidism. The sequenced sample consisted of blood.

CDR3 sequence: CSASGGSSHYEQYF. CDR3 nucleotide sequence: TGCAGTGCTAGCGGTGGGAGCTCTCACTACGAGCAGTACTTC. V and J are TRBV20-1 and TRBJ2-7; possible D gene TRBD2, 5 bases. Per germline, CDR1 DFQATT and CDR2 SNEGSKA (reference sequence). The CDR3 has 14 amino acids. The germline V and J ends were trimmed by 3 bases and 3 bases, with 15 bases remaining between them.